Following are 32 T cell receptor beta chains from one sample sequenced in a study of HIV-infected patients and healthy controls. Each CDR3 protein is one row after TCRdb ran MiXCR on the 5' RACE reads. The sample holds roughly 18,000 distinct CDR3 sequences; approximately 18% are singletons and the top ten take approximately 33%. The sample was CD8+ T cells from blood. Receptors originate from a human donor in good health.

There are a few counts of this clonotype. V usage is TRBV19 and J usage is TRBJ2-1; D not resolved. Trimming stripped 0 bases from V and 7 bases from J, with 13 bases between. The CDR3 has 15 residues. The V gene's germline CDR1 is LNHDA and CDR2 SQIVND (reference sequence). DNA for the CDR3: TGTGCCAGTAGTATAGATGGAAAGGGTGGGAATGAGCAGTTCTTC. It yields the protein CASSIDGKGGNEQFF.

The CDR3 protein is CATRRIRGTMNTEAFF. The CDR3 DNA follows: TGTGCGACCCGACGAATCAGGGGGACAATGAACACTGAAGCTTTCTTT. This chain connects TRBV19 to TRBJ1-1; 7 bases fit TRBD1. Germline V gene lookup returns CDR1 LNHDA and CDR2 SQIVND (reference sequence). The CDR3 length is 16 residues.

This clonotype occurred many times. The V gene is TRBV20-1, the J gene TRBJ2-3; 14 bases line up with TRBD2. Germline trimming cut 5 bases from V and 0 bases from J; bases unmatched to any gene: 4. Per germline, CDR1 DFQATT and CDR2 SNEGSKA (reference sequence). CDR3 size: 16 residues. CDR3: CSAWTSGRTSTDTQYF. In nucleotides, the CDR3 is TGCAGTGCTTGGACTAGCGGGAGGACTAGCACAGATACGCAGTATTTT.

This clonotype occurred many times. This rearrangement joins TRBV7-9 to TRBJ1-2, with D perhaps TRBD1 (5 bases). The CDR3 has 18 residues. Germline V lookup: CDR1 SEHNR, CDR2 FQNEAQ (reference sequence). V was cut by 5 bases and J by 5 bases, with 27 bases left in between. The CDR3 loop reads CASSLLGHNYRATYGYTF. In DNA, the CDR3 is TGTGCCAGCAGCCTGCTTGGACATAACTATAGGGCGACATATGGCTACACCTTC.

The rearrangement links TRBV29-1 to TRBJ2-7, with no clear D. CDR1 is SQVTM and CDR2 is ANQGSEA in the germline V gene. The CDR3 contains 13 residues. V lost 5 bases, J lost 0 bases, and 11 bases lay in between. The CDR3 loop is CSVIQPSSYEQYF. Here the CDR3 DNA reads TGCAGCGTTATCCAGCCCAGCTCCTACGAGCAGTACTTC.

This clonotype was observed many times. The chain has TRBV10-3 and TRBJ1-1; 10 nucleotides line up with TRBD1. This CDR3 spans 19 amino acids. Germline-derived CDR1 and CDR2 are ENHRY and SYGVKD. J was trimmed by 3 bases and V by 0 bases; bases with no gene match: 13. CDR3 nucleotide sequence: TGTGCCATCAGTGAGTCGATGCGGACAGGGGGAGAATTCGACACTGAAGCTTTCTTT. Translated: CAISESMRTGGEFDTEAFF.

This chain uses TRBV12-3 or TRBV12-4 with TRBJ1-5, with D perhaps matching TRBD1 (6 bases). Trimming took off 6 bases at V and 5 bases at J, with 14 bases between the two ends. This CDR3 has 14 residues. The CDR3 sequence: CASRKTGPDQPQHF. Here the CDR3 DNA reads TGTGCCAGCAGAAAAACAGGGCCGGATCAGCCCCAGCATTTT.

This clonotype rates as large. CDR3 region: CASSNGPRDRENRGTEAFF. Written as DNA, the CDR3 is TGTGCCAGCAGCAACGGACCCCGGGACAGGGAGAATAGGGGCACTGAAGCTTTCTTT. This chain connects TRBV21-1 to TRBJ1-1; TRBD1 is the table's D call, not checked against the DNA. TRBV21-1 is a documented pseudogene. This CDR3 is built from 19 residues.

The chain carries TRBV2 and TRBJ2-7, with D maybe TRBD2 (5 bases). Looked up from germline, CDR1 is SNHLY and CDR2 is FYNNEI. The CDR3 covers 12 residues. Trimming shortened V by 5 bases and J by 3 bases, and 8 bases separated the two germline ends. The CDR3 sequence is CASSSTSYEQYF. In DNA form, the CDR3 reads TGTGCCAGCAGTTCTACTAGCTACGAGCAGTACTTC.

The chain carries TRBV7-8 and TRBJ2-3; D perhaps matches TRBD2 (6 bases). The CDR3 runs 17 residues. The V end lost 5 bases, the J end lost 2 bases, and 20 bases lay between the germline ends. The germline V gene encodes CDR1 SGHVS and CDR2 FQNEAQ. CDR3 DNA: TGTGCCAGCAGCCCAGGGACTCCCACGATGGTCACAGATACGCAGTATTTT. Translated: CASSPGTPTMVTDTQYF.

The chain carries TRBV29-1 and TRBJ2-3; 11 nucleotides match TRBD2. Germline V lookup: CDR1 SQVTM, CDR2 ANQGSEA. V trimming: 4 bases; J trimming: 2 bases; junction bases outside the gene matches: 8. The CDR3 length is 16 residues. The DNA of the CDR3 is TGCAGCGTTGCCGGGACTAGCGGCAGCATCACAGATACGCAGTATTTT. Its translation: CSVAGTSGSITDTQYF.

V usage is TRBV2 and J usage is TRBJ1-5, with 8 bases that match TRBD1. From germline, CDR1 is SNHLY and CDR2 FYNNEI. J lost 5 bases, V lost 6 bases, and 15 bases had no gene match. The CDR3 has 17 residues. In DNA, the CDR3 is TGTGCCAGCAGCGCATGGGCCAGGGGGCTCCCGGATCAGCCCCAGCATTTT. It is translated as CASSAWARGLPDQPQHF. The complete variable domain, with remaining parts taken from reference TRBV2 and TRBJ1-5, reads EPEVTQTPSHQVTQMGQEVILRCVPISNHLYFYWYRQILGQKVEFLVSFYNNEISEKSEIFDDQFSVERPDGSNFTLKIRSTKLEDSAMYFCASSAWARGLPDQPQHFGDGTRLSIL.

The chain links TRBV19 to TRBJ1-5; D possibly corresponds to TRBD1 (6 bases). CDR1 is LNHDA and CDR2 is SQIVND in the germline V gene (reference sequence). V lost 5 bases and J lost 0, with 11 bases in between. This CDR3 region has 15 residues. The CDR3 DNA sequence: TGTGCCAGTAGTGTCGGACAGTATAGCAATCAGCCCCAGCATTTT. Its protein product is CASSVGQYSNQPQHF.

This chain uses TRBV7-6 with TRBJ2-7; 7 bases align to TRBD1. Losses at the gene ends were 5 bases for V and 2 bases for J; bases not matched to a gene: 9. This CDR3 contains 15 residues. Germline CDR1 reads SGHVS; CDR2 reads FNYEAQ. The CDR3 reads CASSPRTGPTYEQYF. The CDR3 DNA reads as TGTGCCAGCAGCCCACGGACAGGTCCAACCTACGAGCAGTACTTC.

This clonotype was detected only a few times. This chain links TRBV20-1 with TRBJ2-7; D is undetermined. With 4 bases removed from V and 2 bases from J, the gap between germline ends came to 12 bases. CDR1 is DFQATT and CDR2 is SNEGSKA in the germline V gene (reference sequence). This CDR3 is 13 amino acids long. CDR3: CSANPEVAYEQYF. CDR3 coding DNA: TGCAGTGCTAACCCTGAGGTGGCCTACGAGCAGTACTTC.

There are a few counts of this clonotype. V and J are TRBV7-8 and TRBJ2-7; TRBD1 agrees at 7 bases. This CDR3 contains 15 residues. Germline CDR1 is SGHVS and CDR2 is FQNEAQ. The V and J ends lost 5 bases and 5 bases, in that order; junction bases with no gene match: 12. Here the CDR3 reads CASSPSTGSVNEQYF. CDR3 nucleotides: TGTGCCAGCAGCCCCTCGACAGGGTCTGTCAACGAGCAGTACTTC.

This clonotype has ten or more counts. This chain connects TRBV24-1 to TRBJ2-1; TRBD2 is a possible D gene (5 bases). The CDR3 has 16 amino acids. Germline V lookup: CDR1 KGHDR, CDR2 SFDVKD. Trimming left V 2 bases short and J 4 bases short, with 14 bases between. This chain's CDR3 is CATSDYSSGPYNEQFF. DNA for the CDR3: TGTGCCACCAGTGATTATTCCAGCGGACCGTACAATGAGCAGTTCTTC.

This clonotype appeared many times. This chain connects TRBV7-9 to TRBJ1-5; no clear D gene. The V end lost 1 base, the J end lost 1 base, and 8 bases lay between the germline ends. Germline V CDR1 and CDR2: SEHNR, FQNEAQ (reference sequence). This CDR3 has 15 amino acids. The CDR3 loop reads CASSLGGLSNQPQHF. CDR3 nucleotide sequence: TGTGCCAGCAGCTTAGGGGGTCTAAGCAATCAGCCCCAGCATTTT.

Many counts were recorded for this clonotype. The chain links TRBV6-6 to TRBJ1-2, with D maybe TRBD1 (6 bases). Trimming pared 2 bases from V and 8 bases from J, leaving 15 bases between. This CDR3 is built from 14 residues. Germline CDR1 and CDR2: MNHNY and SVGAGI (reference sequence). The CDR3 sequence is CASSYVGRGEGYTF. In nucleotides, the CDR3 is TGTGCCAGCAGTTACGTGGGCAGGGGAGAGGGCTACACCTTC.

By share, this clonotype counts as medium-sized. The gene calls are TRBV11-2 and TRBJ1-1; D call uncertain. In germline, CDR1 is SGHAT, CDR2 FQNNGV. The V end was cut by 2 bases, the J end by 6 bases, with 13 bases between. The CDR3 has 14 amino acids. The CDR3 spells CASSLNYGFSEAFF. CDR3 coding DNA: TGTGCCAGCAGCTTAAATTATGGGTTTTCTGAAGCTTTCTTT.

The chain recombines TRBV13 with TRBJ2-6, with TRBD2 as a possible D gene (5 bases). The CDR3 loop spans 16 amino acids. Deletions cut 5 bases from V and 1 base from J, with 12 bases between. Germline CDR1 and CDR2: PRHDT and FYEKMQ (reference sequence). The DNA of the CDR3 is TGTGCCAGCAGCCAAAGACCGGGATCTGGGGCCAACGTCCTGACTTTC. Translation: CASSQRPGSGANVLTF.

A word on this clonotype: The junction does not match germline at one end; this may be a read error. The J gene is TRBJ2-4, the V gene TRBV6-5; D not certain. This CDR3 region has 11 residues. The V gene's germline CDR1 is MNHEY and CDR2 SVGAGI. CDR3 protein: CASSYFLLYSF. In DNA, the CDR3 is TGTGCCAGCAGTTACTTCCTTTTATACAGCTTC.

This clonotype was seen a few times. The V gene is TRBV20-1, the J gene TRBJ2-5; 7 nucleotides match TRBD1. The length of the CDR3 is 18 residues. Trimming cost V 0 bases and J 5 bases; bases outside gene matches: 18. Germline CDR1 reads DFQATT; CDR2 reads SNEGSKA (reference sequence). The DNA for the CDR3 is TGCAGTGCTAGAGATAGGGGGCTATGGGGGCTGGAGTTCGAGACCCAGTACTTC. Translation gives CSARDRGLWGLEFETQYF.

This clonotype was counted only a few times. The CDR3: CASSGGDSSYEQYF. The CDR3, as DNA: TGTGCCAGCAGCGGGGGGGACAGCTCCTACGAGCAGTACTTC. This chain uses TRBV5-6 with TRBJ2-7; the D call may be TRBD1 or TRBD2 (7 bases each). Germline V CDR1 and CDR2: SGHDT, YYEEEE. CDR3 size: 14 residues. The V end lost 4 bases, the J end lost 0 bases, and 11 bases lay between the germline ends.

This sequence joins TRBV3-1 and TRBJ2-7; possible D gene TRBD1, 6 bases. Germline CDR1 LGHDT, CDR2 YNNKEL (reference sequence). With 1 base removed from V and 2 bases from J, the gap between germline ends came to 6 bases. The CDR3 loop spans 13 amino acids. CDR3 in amino acids: CASSQGTAYEQYF. As DNA, the CDR3 is TGTGCCAGCAGCCAAGGGACAGCCTACGAGCAGTACTTC.

There are many counts of this clonotype. The rearrangement links TRBV20-1 to TRBJ2-3, with D unresolved. From germline, CDR1 is DFQATT and CDR2 SNEGSKA (reference sequence). The CDR3 has 18 amino acids. Trimming took 4 bases from V and 5 from J, leaving 28 bases between them. The CDR3 protein is CSANSRSAGPPDGDTQYF. The CDR3 nucleotides read TGCAGTGCTAATAGTCGATCGGCCGGACCTCCCGATGGAGATACGCAGTATTTT.

In its sample, this clonotype was seen many times. The chain has TRBV6-2 or TRBV6-3 and TRBJ1-2, with TRBD1 matching over 9 bases. The V segment lost 5 bases and the J segment 2 bases; nucleotides outside the gene matches: 12. Per the germline V gene, CDR1 is MNHEY and CDR2 is SVGEGT. This CDR3 region has 17 residues. CDR3 coding DNA: TGTGCCAGCAGTCCGAATACAGGGGGCAGTGTGAACTATGGCTACACCTTC. This codes for CASSPNTGGSVNYGYTF.

The gene calls are TRBV7-8 and TRBJ2-7, with 7 bases that match TRBD2. Trimming cost V 4 bases and J 5 bases; bases outside gene matches: 11. CDR1 SGHVS and CDR2 FQNEAQ come from the germline V gene. The CDR3 spans 15 residues. In DNA, the CDR3 is TGTGCCAGCAGCTCAAGACTAGCCGCGGCCGACGAGCAGTACTTC. It yields the protein CASSSRLAAADEQYF.

This clonotype was seen at least ten times. The chain employs TRBV20-1 and TRBJ2-3; D may match TRBD1 or TRBD2 (5 bases each). Germline lookup yields CDR1 DFQATT and CDR2 SNEGSKA (reference sequence). Trimming took off 3 bases at V and 7 bases at J, with 14 bases between the two ends. The CDR3 loop spans 13 amino acids. CDR3 amino acids: CSARRDDINTQYF. Written as DNA, the CDR3 is TGCAGTGCTAGGAGGGACGACATAAATACGCAGTATTTT.

The chain carries TRBV12-3 or TRBV12-4 and TRBJ1-1; D ambiguous. The CDR3 extends over 12 amino acids. V was trimmed by 6 bases and J by 3 bases, leaving 8 bases between them. The CDR3, as DNA: TGTGCCAGCAGACCGGGTCACACTGAAGCTTTCTTT. Translated, it gives CASRPGHTEAFF.

This chain joins TRBV3-1 and TRBJ1-2; D remains unclear. This CDR3 has 16 amino acids. Germline assignment: CDR1 LGHDT and CDR2 YNNKEL (reference sequence). V was clipped by 2 bases and J by 0 bases, with 13 bases between them. The CDR3 nucleotides read TGTGCCAGCAGCCAATTGGAGGCTCTTACTAACTATGGCTACACCTTC. Its protein is CASSQLEALTNYGYTF.

The CDR3 protein is CASSLSISGGSSYNSPLHF. The CDR3 DNA reads as TGTGCCAGCAGCCTGTCGATATCAGGGGGGAGCTCCTATAATTCACCCCTCCACTTT. The rearrangement links TRBV9 to TRBJ1-6; 7 bases line up with TRBD1. With V trimmed by 4 bases and J by 0 bases, 13 bases remained unmatched. CDR1 and CDR2 (germline): SGDLS, YYNGEE. The CDR3 runs to 19 residues.